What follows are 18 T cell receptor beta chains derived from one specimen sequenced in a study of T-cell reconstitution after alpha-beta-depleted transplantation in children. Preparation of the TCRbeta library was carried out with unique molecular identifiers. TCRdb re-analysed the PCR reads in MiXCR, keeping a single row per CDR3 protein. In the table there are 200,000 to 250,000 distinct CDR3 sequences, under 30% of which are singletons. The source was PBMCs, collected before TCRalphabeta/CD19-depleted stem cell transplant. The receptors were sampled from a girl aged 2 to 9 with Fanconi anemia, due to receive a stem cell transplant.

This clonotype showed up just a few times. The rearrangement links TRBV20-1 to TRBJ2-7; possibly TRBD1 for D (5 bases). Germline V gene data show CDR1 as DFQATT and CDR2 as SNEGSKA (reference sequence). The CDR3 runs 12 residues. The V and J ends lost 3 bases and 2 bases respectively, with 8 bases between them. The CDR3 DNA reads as TGCAGTGCTAGTGGGGCCACCTACGAGCAGTACTTC. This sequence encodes CSASGATYEQYF.

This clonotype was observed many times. Here the CDR3 reads CASSLGGGAVDTQYF. CDR3 DNA sequence: TGTGCCAGCAGCTTAGGCGGGGGGGCCGTAGATACGCAGTATTTT. The chain is built from TRBV7-3 and TRBJ2-3, with 9 bases that match TRBD2. The junction had 5 bases not matched to a gene; V was cut back by 2 bases and J by 5 bases. The CDR3 has 15 residues. CDR1 is SGHTA and CDR2 is FQGTGA in the germline V gene.

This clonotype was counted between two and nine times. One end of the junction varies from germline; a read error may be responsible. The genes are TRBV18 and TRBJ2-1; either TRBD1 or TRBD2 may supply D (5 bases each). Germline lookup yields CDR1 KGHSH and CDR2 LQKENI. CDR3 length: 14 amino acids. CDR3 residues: CASSAPGRYNEQFF. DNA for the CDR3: TGTGCCAGCTCAGCACCGGGACGGTACAATGAGCAGTTCTTC.

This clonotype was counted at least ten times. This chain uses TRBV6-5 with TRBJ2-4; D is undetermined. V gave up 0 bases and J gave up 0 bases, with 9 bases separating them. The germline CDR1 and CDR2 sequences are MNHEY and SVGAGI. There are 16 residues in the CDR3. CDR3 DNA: TGTGCCAGCAGTTACTCGAGTCCCGGAGCCAAAAACATTCAGTACTTC. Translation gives CASSYSSPGAKNIQYF.

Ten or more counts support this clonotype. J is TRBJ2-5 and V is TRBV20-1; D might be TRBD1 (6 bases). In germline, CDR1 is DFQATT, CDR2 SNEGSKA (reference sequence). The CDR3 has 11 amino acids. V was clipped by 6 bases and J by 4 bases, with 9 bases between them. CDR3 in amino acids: CSAPRGETQYF. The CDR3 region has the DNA TGCAGTGCGCCCAGGGGAGAGACCCAGTACTTC.

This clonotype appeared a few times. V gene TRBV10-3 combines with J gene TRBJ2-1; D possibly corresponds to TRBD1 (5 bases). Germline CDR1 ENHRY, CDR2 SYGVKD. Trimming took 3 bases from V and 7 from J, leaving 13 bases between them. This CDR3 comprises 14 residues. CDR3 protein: CAISELGLVNEQFF. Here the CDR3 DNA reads TGTGCCATCAGTGAATTGGGGCTAGTTAATGAGCAGTTCTTC.

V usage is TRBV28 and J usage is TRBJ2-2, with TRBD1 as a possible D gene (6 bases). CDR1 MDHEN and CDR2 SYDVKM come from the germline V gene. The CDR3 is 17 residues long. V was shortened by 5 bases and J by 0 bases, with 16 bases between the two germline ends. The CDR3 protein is CASSPKRGYSNTGELFF. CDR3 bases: TGTGCCAGCAGTCCGAAAAGGGGGTACTCGAACACCGGGGAGCTGTTTTTT.

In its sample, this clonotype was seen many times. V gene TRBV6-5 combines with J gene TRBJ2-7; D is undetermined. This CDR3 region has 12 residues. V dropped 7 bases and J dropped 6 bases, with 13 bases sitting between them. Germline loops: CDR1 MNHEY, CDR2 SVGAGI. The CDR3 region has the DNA TGTGCCAGCACCGATTTAGCTGCCGAGCAGTACTTC. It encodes CASTDLAAEQYF.

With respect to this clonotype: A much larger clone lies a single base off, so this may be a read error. The CDR3 sequence: CASSSDRGTYEQYF. CDR3 nucleotide sequence: TGTGCCAGCAGCTCCGACAGGGGGACCTACGAGCAGTACTTC. This chain connects TRBV7-9 to TRBJ2-7; 9 bases agree with TRBD1. V lost 4 bases to trimming and J lost 2 bases; unmatched junction nucleotides: 3. CDR1 SEHNR and CDR2 FQNEAQ come from the germline V gene (reference sequence). This CDR3 contains 14 residues.

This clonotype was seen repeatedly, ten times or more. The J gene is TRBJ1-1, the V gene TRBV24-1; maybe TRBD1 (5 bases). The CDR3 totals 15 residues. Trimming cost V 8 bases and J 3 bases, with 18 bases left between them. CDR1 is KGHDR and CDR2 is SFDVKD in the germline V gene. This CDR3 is CATNQEDPGDTEAFF. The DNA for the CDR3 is TGTGCCACCAACCAAGAGGACCCGGGGGACACTGAAGCTTTCTTT.

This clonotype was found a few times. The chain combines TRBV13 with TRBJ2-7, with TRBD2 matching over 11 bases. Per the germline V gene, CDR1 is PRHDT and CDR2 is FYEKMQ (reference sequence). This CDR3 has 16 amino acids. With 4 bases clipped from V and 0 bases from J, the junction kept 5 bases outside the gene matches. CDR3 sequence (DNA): TGTGCCAGCAGCTCCTCTAGCGGGAGGTCCTCCTACGAGCAGTACTTC. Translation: CASSSSSGRSSYEQYF.

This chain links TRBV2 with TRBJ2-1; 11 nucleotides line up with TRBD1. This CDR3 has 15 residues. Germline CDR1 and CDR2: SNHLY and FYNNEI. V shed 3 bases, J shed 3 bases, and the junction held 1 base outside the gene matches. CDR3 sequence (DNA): TGTGCCAGCAGTGAGGACAGGGGGCGCTACAATGAGCAGTTCTTC. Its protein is CASSEDRGRYNEQFF.

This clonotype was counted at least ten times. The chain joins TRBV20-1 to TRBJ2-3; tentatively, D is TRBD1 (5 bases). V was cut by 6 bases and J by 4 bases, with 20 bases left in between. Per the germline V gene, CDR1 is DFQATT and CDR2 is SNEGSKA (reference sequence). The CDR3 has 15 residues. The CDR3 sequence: CSAFCCLGAPDTQYF. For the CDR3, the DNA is TGCAGTGCCTTCTGCTGCCTAGGGGCCCCAGATACGCAGTATTTT.

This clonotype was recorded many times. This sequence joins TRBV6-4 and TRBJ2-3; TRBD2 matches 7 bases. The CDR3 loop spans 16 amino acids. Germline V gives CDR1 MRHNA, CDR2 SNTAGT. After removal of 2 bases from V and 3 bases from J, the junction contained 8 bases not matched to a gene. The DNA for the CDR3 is TGTGCCAGCAGTGACGACGGGGGAGGGAGTACAGATACGCAGTATTTT. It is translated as CASSDDGGGSTDTQYF.

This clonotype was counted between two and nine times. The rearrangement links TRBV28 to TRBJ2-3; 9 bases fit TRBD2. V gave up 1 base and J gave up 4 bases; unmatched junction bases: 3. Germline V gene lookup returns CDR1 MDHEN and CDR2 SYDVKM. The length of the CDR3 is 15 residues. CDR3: CASSLSSSGADTQYF. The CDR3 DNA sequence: TGTGCCAGCAGTTTATCCTCTAGCGGGGCAGATACGCAGTATTTT.

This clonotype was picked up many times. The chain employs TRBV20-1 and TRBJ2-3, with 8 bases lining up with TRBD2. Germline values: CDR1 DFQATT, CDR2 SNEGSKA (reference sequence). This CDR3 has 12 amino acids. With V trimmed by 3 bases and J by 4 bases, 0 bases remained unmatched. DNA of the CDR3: TGCAGTGCTAGCGGGGGGGCAGATACGCAGTATTTT. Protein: CSASGGADTQYF.

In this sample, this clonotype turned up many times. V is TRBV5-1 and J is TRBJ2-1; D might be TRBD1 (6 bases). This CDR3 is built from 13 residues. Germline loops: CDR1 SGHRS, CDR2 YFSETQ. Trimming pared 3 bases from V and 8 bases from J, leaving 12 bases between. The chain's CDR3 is CASSSDRGDEQFF. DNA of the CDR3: TGCGCCAGCAGCTCGGACAGAGGCGATGAGCAGTTCTTC.

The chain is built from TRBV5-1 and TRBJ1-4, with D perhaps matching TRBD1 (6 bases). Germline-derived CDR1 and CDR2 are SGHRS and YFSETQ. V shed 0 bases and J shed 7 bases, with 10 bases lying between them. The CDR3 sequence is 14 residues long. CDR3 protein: CASSLDGTSEKLFF. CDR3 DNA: TGCGCCAGCAGCTTGGATGGGACATCTGAAAAACTGTTTTTT. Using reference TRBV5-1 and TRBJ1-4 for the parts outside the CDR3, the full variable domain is KAGVTQTPRYLIKTRGQQVTLSCSPISGHRSVSWYQQTPGQGLQFLFEYFSETQRNKGNFPGRFSGRQFSNSRSEMNVSTLELGDSALYLCASSLDGTSEKLFFGSGTQLSVL.